Shown below are 12 T cell receptor beta chains from a single sample sequenced in a study of blood T cell repertoires in COVID-19. Data came from immunoSEQ multiplex PCR; TCRdb stores just in-frame clones and leaves some out. The repertoire includes fewer than 250,000 clones, around 78% of them detected once, and about 2.5% sits in the top ten. Sequenced material: peripheral blood. These receptors originate from a woman aged 65 to 85 with active or convalescent COVID-19.

The V gene is TRBV29-1, the J gene TRBJ2-3, with 8 nucleotides matching TRBD2. The V gene end was trimmed by 4 bases and the J gene end by 2 bases; junction bases not matched to a gene: 20. Germline V gene data show CDR1 as SQVTM and CDR2 as ANQGSEA. CDR3 length equals 19 residues. The CDR3 protein is CSVGGGFGINGVDTDTQYF. In DNA form, the CDR3 reads TGCAGCGTTGGCGGGGGGTTTGGAATAAATGGGGTTGACACAGATACGCAGTATTTT.

The V call is TRBV10-3, the J call TRBJ2-7; the D gene is possibly TRBD2 (6 bases). V was shortened by 8 bases and J by 4 bases, with 24 bases between the two germline ends. CDR1 ENHRY and CDR2 SYGVKD come from the germline V gene. The CDR3 is 16 residues long. The CDR3 DNA sequence: TGTGCCATCCGCGGTGAGCGGGCCTCGTTTGGGTACGAGCAGTACTTC. It yields the protein CAIRGERASFGYEQYF.

The chain joins TRBV19 to TRBJ2-5, with D possibly TRBD2 on 6 matching bases. V was trimmed by 4 bases and J by 4 bases, leaving 19 bases between them. CDR1 is LNHDA, CDR2 SQIVND, per germline (reference sequence). The CDR3 is made up of 16 amino acids. CDR3 loop: CASSNWAGSGGETQYF. The CDR3, as DNA: TGTGCCAGTAGTAACTGGGCGGGGTCCGGGGGAGAGACCCAGTACTTC.

The V gene is TRBV7-2, the J gene TRBJ2-3; a weak D match, TRBD2 (6 bases). CDR3 size: 19 residues. The germline V and J ends were trimmed by 5 bases and 1 base, with 25 bases remaining between them. Per germline, CDR1 SGHTA and CDR2 FQGNSA. The CDR3 coding sequence is TGTGCCAGCAGCCTACAGTCGATTCGGCCCTGGGGGGGCACAGATACGCAGTATTTT. Amino acids: CASSLQSIRPWGGTDTQYF.

The CDR3 nucleotides are TGCGCCAGCAGCCAAGTATGGGGACAGGGATTCACAGATACGCAGTATTTT. Translated, it gives CASSQVWGQGFTDTQYF. The V call is TRBV4-1, the J call TRBJ2-3, with 9 bases fitting TRBD1. Germline-derived CDR1 and CDR2 are MGHRA and YSYEKL. Germline trimming cut 1 base from V and 2 bases from J; bases unmatched to any gene: 7. The CDR3 consists of 17 residues.

This clone was observed at least ten times. The J gene is TRBJ2-2, the V gene TRBV5-4; 9 bases map to TRBD2. The V gene's germline CDR1 is SGHNT and CDR2 YYREEE (reference sequence). The V segment lost 0 bases and the J segment 6 bases; nucleotides outside the gene matches: 3. The CDR3 spans 15 residues. The CDR3 DNA reads as TGTGCCAGCAGCTTGGAGGCGGGGGGGTCCGGGGAGCTGTTTTTT. Residues: CASSLEAGGSGELFF.

This sequence joins TRBV3-1 (or the pseudogene TRBV3-2) and TRBJ2-2; a possible D gene is TRBD2 (6 bases). The V gene's germline CDR1 is LGHDT and CDR2 YNNKEL (reference sequence). The CDR3 is made up of 16 amino acids. Trimming removed 1 base at V and 3 bases at J, with 12 bases between. CDR3 bases: TGTGCCAGCAGCCAAGGACCGGGACTCCACACCGGGGAGCTGTTTTTT. This translates into CASSQGPGLHTGELFF.

This clone was found once. V gene TRBV10-3 combines with J gene TRBJ2-7; the match to TRBD1 covers 10 bases. Germline CDR1 is ENHRY and CDR2 is SYGVKD. V lost 3 bases and J lost 4; bases outside the gene matches: 12. This CDR3 has 17 residues. CDR3 DNA sequence: TGTGCCATCAGTGAAGGATTCGGGACAGGGGTCTCTTACGAGCAGTACTTC. The encoded protein is CAISEGFGTGVSYEQYF.

The chain employs TRBV4-3 and TRBJ2-4, with 7 bases aligning to TRBD1. The germline V gene encodes CDR1 LGHNA and CDR2 YSLEER. Germline trimming cut 7 bases from V and 5 bases from J; bases unmatched to any gene: 5. The CDR3 has 13 residues. CDR3 amino acids: CASNFRGQNIQYF. The CDR3 coding sequence is TGCGCCAGCAACTTTAGGGGGCAAAACATTCAGTACTTC.

Turning to this clone: Other DNA sequences in the same sample also yield this CDR3. The chain is built from TRBV29-1 and TRBJ2-3; 10 nucleotides match TRBD1. CDR3 size: 14 residues. V trimming: 4 bases; J trimming: 4 bases; junction bases outside the gene matches: 5. Germline lookup yields CDR1 SQVTM and CDR2 ANQGSEA. The CDR3 coding sequence is TGCAGCGTTGGGGGGACAGGGGTGGCAGATACGCAGTATTTT. As protein: CSVGGTGVADTQYF.

The chain is built from TRBV5-1 and TRBJ2-5, with a weak D call TRBD1 (6 bases). The CDR3 length is 15 residues. Per the germline V gene, CDR1 is SGHRS and CDR2 is YFSETQ. V was cut by 5 bases and J by 5 bases, with 19 bases left in between. CDR3 amino acids: CASRGAGLDRETQYF. The CDR3 DNA sequence: TGCGCCAGCAGAGGCGCCGGCCTAGACAGGGAGACCCAGTACTTC. The full variable domain, in which reference TRBV5-1 and TRBJ2-5 provide the parts outside the CDR3, is KAGVTQTPRYLIKTRGQQVTLSCSPISGHRSVSWYQQTPGQGLQFLFEYFSETQRNKGNFPGRFSGRQFSNSRSEMNVSTLELGDSALYLCASRGAGLDRETQYFGPGTRLLVL.

This sequence joins TRBV4-1 and TRBJ2-2; possible D gene TRBD2, 6 bases. Germline CDR1 MGHRA, CDR2 YSYEKL. Trimming shortened V by 6 bases and J by 4 bases, and 12 bases separated the two germline ends. This CDR3 comprises 14 residues. The DNA of the CDR3 is TGCGCCAGCAGTGGGGGACTTCTCACCGGGGAGCTGTTTTTT. This gives the protein CASSGGLLTGELFF.